This TCR beta chain stems from a study of post-analysis software for immune sequencing data. For the study at large: Relapsing-remitting, secondary progressive and progressive-relapsing forms of multiple sclerosis all featured among disease courses.

Trimming left V 2 bases short and J 2 bases short, with 14 bases between. The V gene's germline CDR1 is SGHDT and CDR2 YYEEEE. The length of the CDR3 is 15 residues. Study-level points and caveats: When patients were compared with controls, 4 or 5 TRBV segments were more frequent, TRBV5-6, TRBV5-1 and TRBV20-1 among them.

Tagging with unique molecular identifiers was a feature of the TCR beta cDNA libraries. TCRdb recomputed calls from the PCR reads with MiXCR, one row per CDR3 protein. The data contain about 770,000 distinct CDR3 sequences, more than 45% of them singletons. Many counts were recorded for this clonotype. Its matching antigen is unknown. Material for sequencing was blood. The chain joins TRBV5-6 to TRBJ2-7, with D perhaps assigned TRBD1 or TRBD2 (5 bases each). The TCR was taken from a girl aged 10-17 years with multiple sclerosis. The CDR3 DNA reads as TGTGCCAGCAGCTTAAATCCAGGGACCACCTACGAGCAGTACTTC. It yields the protein CASSLNPGTTYEQYF.